This T cell receptor (beta chain) appears in the sequencing data of a study of OX40 agonist ivuxolimab in advanced cancers. The wider study: Patients were given ivuxolimab, an antibody that agonizes OX40 (CD134).

TCRdb's table, derived via immunoSEQ multiplex PCR, lists solely in-frame clones and lacks some. This table has tens of thousands of clones, roughly 83% appearing once. Whole-study findings and limits: Doses of 0.1 to 3.0 mg/kg were accompanied by clonal expansion of CD4+ and CD8+ blood T cells by week 6.

A remark on this clone: The antigen remains undetermined.

The V gene's germline CDR1 is MNHEY and CDR2 SMNVEV (reference sequence). The V and J ends lost 0 bases and 5 bases respectively, with 4 bases between them. This CDR3 is 13 amino acids long. This chain uses TRBV27 with TRBJ2-2; no definite D call. Sequences were derived from CD4+ or CD8+ T cells sorted from blood, sampled in a trial of the OX40 agonist ivuxolimab. This clonotype was sampled from an adult with an advanced solid tumor such as melanoma, head and neck, liver or kidney cancer. The CDR3 region has the DNA TGTGCCAGCAGTTTATCGATGACCGGGGAGCTGTTTTTT. It yields the protein CASSLSMTGELFF.